Below are 9 T cell receptor beta chains sequenced from a single sample in a study of T cell changes during pregnancy in multiple sclerosis. Sequencing was performed with immunoSEQ multiplex PCR; in TCRdb, only in-frame clones are kept and a portion is missing. The sample includes about 64,000 clones, around 96% seen only once; the top ten take 2% to 2.5%. The input for sequencing was CD8+ T cells from peripheral blood mononuclear cells, taken after pregnancy. These receptors were obtained from a female donor with multiple sclerosis, enrolled in a pregnancy study.

The chain links TRBV6-6 to TRBJ2-3; D gene unclear. This CDR3 contains 12 residues. Trimming cost V 11 bases and J 6 bases, with 15 bases left between them. Germline assignment: CDR1 MNHNY and CDR2 SVGAGI (reference sequence). DNA of the CDR3: TGTGCCCCCACCGTCGGGTCGGATACGCAGTATTTT. Translation: CAPTVGSDTQYF.

This clone was found once. The rearrangement joins TRBV5-4 to TRBJ2-7; tentatively, D is TRBD2 (6 bases). CDR3 size: 15 residues. The V and J ends lost 4 bases and 5 bases respectively, with 19 bases between them. CDR1 is SGHNT and CDR2 is YYREEE in the germline V gene (reference sequence). In DNA, the CDR3 is TGTGCCAGCAGCACCTCGGGACTTCCAGGCGACGAGCAGTACTTC. Protein sequence: CASSTSGLPGDEQYF.

V gene TRBV11-2 combines with J gene TRBJ2-7, with a tentative D call TRBD1 (5 bases). Deletions cut 1 base from V and 12 bases from J, with 16 bases between. This CDR3 contains 13 residues. The V gene's germline CDR1 is SGHAT and CDR2 FQNNGV. CDR3 coding DNA: TGTGCCAGCAGCTTAGTGGGGCCTGACGCGATGTACTTC. This sequence encodes CASSLVGPDAMYF.

The V call is TRBV4-2, the J call TRBJ2-7; 7 bases line up with TRBD2. The ends lost 5 bases at V and 2 bases at J; junction bases unmatched: 12. The CDR3 spans 16 residues. CDR1 and CDR2 from the germline V gene are LGHNA and YNFKEQ. The CDR3 is CASSSGGGSPTYEQYF. CDR3 nucleotides: TGTGCCAGCAGCAGCGGTGGCGGGAGCCCAACCTACGAGCAGTACTTC.

The chain is built from TRBV4-1 and TRBJ1-1; TRBD1 is a possible D gene (6 bases). The germline V gene encodes CDR1 MGHRA and CDR2 YSYEKL. The CDR3 has 15 amino acids. Trimming shortened V by 1 base and J by 0 bases, and 9 bases separated the two germline ends. The CDR3 reads CASSQGTDMNTEAFF. CDR3 in DNA: TGCGCCAGCAGCCAAGGGACAGACATGAACACTGAAGCTTTCTTT.

The rearrangement links TRBV9 to TRBJ2-2; D may be TRBD2 (7 bases). V gave up 3 bases and J gave up 7 bases, with 25 bases separating them. CDR1 is SGDLS, CDR2 YYNGEE, per germline. The CDR3 is 18 amino acids. The chain's CDR3 is CASSGTGRGGGKVGELFF. Written as DNA, the CDR3 is TGTGCCAGCAGCGGAACAGGGAGGGGGGGAGGAAAGGTCGGGGAGCTGTTTTTT.

The chain combines TRBV27 with TRBJ2-7, with 8 bases that match TRBD2. CDR1 and CDR2 from the germline V gene are MNHEY and SMNVEV (reference sequence). J was trimmed by 4 bases and V by 6 bases; bases with no gene match: 5. The CDR3 is 13 residues long. CDR3 sequence: CASSSAGGYEQYF. The CDR3 coding sequence is TGTGCCAGCAGCTCCGCGGGAGGTTACGAGCAGTACTTC.

V gene TRBV7-6 combines with J gene TRBJ1-6; 7 nucleotides match TRBD1. The CDR3 loop spans 14 amino acids. After removal of 5 bases from V and 7 bases from J, the junction contained 5 bases not matched to a gene. The germline CDR1 and CDR2 sequences are SGHVS and FNYEAQ. CDR3 coding DNA: TGTGCCAGCAGCGAGGGACAGCAAAATTCACCCCTCCACTTT. This encodes CASSEGQQNSPLHF.

The chain couples TRBV28 to TRBJ2-1; TRBD2 aligns across 14 bases. Per the germline V gene, CDR1 is MDHEN and CDR2 is SYDVKM. The CDR3 spans 15 residues. V was pared by 6 bases and J by 7 bases, with 5 bases of the junction left unmatched. Here the CDR3 reads CASSIGLAGGNEQFF. The CDR3 coding sequence is TGTGCCAGCAGCATCGGACTAGCGGGAGGTAATGAGCAGTTCTTC.